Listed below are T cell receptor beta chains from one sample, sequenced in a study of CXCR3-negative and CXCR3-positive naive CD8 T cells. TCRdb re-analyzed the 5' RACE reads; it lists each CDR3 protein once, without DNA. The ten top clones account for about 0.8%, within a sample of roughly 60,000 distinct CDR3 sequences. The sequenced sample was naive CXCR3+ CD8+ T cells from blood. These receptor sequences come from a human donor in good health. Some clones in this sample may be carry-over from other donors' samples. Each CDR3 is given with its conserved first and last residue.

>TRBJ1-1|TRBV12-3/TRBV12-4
CASTPGTAGAFF
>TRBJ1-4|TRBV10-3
CAIGLSPEKLFF
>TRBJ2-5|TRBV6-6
CASHTAGAKETQYF
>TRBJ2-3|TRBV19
CASTPRDGSTDTQYF
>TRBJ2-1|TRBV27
CASSLAGNYNEQLF
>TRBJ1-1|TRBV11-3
CASSPRTGDTEAFF
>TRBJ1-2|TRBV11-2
CASSQDREMDGYTF
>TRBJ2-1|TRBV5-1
CASSLEAGGYNEQFF
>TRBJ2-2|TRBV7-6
CASSLELANTGELFF
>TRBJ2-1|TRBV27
CASSPFDEQLAYEQFF
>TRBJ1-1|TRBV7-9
CASSPRGTEAFF
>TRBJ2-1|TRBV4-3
CASSPRVDILNYNEQFF
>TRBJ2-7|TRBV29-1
CSVEAPGEEAYEQYF
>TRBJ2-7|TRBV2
CASSPVSYEQYF
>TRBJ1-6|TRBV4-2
CASSQRTGRNNSPLHF
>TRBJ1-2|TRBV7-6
CASTLEVGSYGYTF
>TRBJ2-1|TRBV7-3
CASSLHGSYNEQFF
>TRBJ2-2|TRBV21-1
CASSKVDVWGPGELFF
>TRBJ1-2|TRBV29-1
CSAPDRFPNGYTF
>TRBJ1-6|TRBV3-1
CASSPPSGSPLHF